A single TCR beta chain is shown here with its context. Antigen specificity is unknown. The isolated RNA, all of it, was reverse transcribed, so expressed TCRB transcripts were what got sequenced. Produced via immunoSEQ multiplex PCR; TCRdb's table is partial and in-frame only. The top ten hold around 0.05% of the sample, which has around 240,000 clones, roughly 70% seen once. This record belongs to a study of beta chain features in type 1 diabetes. Regarding the study as a whole: No resolution was reached here on whether HLA type influences TCRB rearrangement. Shorter templates might be favored by PCR, equally in patients and controls.

This CDR3 is 14 amino acids long. Germline-derived CDR1 and CDR2 are SQVTM and ANQGSEA. V was clipped by 7 bases and J by 5 bases; unmatched bases: 10. Sequencing was performed on naive CD4+ T cells from blood. This chain joins TRBV29-1 and TRBJ2-1, with 8 bases matching TRBD2. The receptor was derived from a man aged 25 to 40 in good health. CDR3 loop: CSGSERGPNNEQFF. The CDR3, as DNA: TGCAGCGGATCGGAGCGGGGGCCAAACAATGAGCAGTTCTTC.